This entry lists 25 T cell receptor beta chains sequenced from one sample in a study of cytomegalovirus exposure and HLA in healthy donors. The PCR employed 60 Vbeta primers together with 13 Jbeta primers. Sequencing was performed with immunoSEQ multiplex PCR; in TCRdb, only in-frame clones are kept and a portion is missing. The table lists around 170,000 clones, around 80% of them singletons, with 0.69% in the top ten. The sequenced sample was PBMCs. The receptors stem from a woman between 40 and 50 years old in good health and CMV-seronegative.

The chain combines TRBV29-1 with TRBJ1-5; D gene ambiguous. Trimming left V 1 base short and J 8 bases short, with 6 bases between. The CDR3 runs 11 residues. The V gene's germline CDR1 is SQVTM and CDR2 ANQGSEA. In DNA form, the CDR3 reads TGCAGCGTTGAAGGCCCGGAGCCCCAGCATTTT. It is translated as CSVEGPEPQHF.

The chain couples TRBV6-6 to TRBJ1-5, with no clear D. The CDR3 length is 14 residues. Germline CDR1 reads MNHNY; CDR2 reads SVGAGI (reference sequence). V was cut by 10 bases and J by 1 base, with 14 bases left in between. The CDR3 loop reads CATSLGGSNQPQHF. The CDR3 DNA sequence: TGTGCCACCTCGCTGGGAGGGAGCAATCAGCCCCAGCATTTT.

The chain employs TRBV9 and TRBJ1-1, with 9 bases matching TRBD1. In germline, CDR1 is SGDLS, CDR2 YYNGEE. CDR3 length: 15 amino acids. J lost 4 bases, V lost 4 bases, and 8 bases had no gene match. DNA of the CDR3: TGTGCCAGCAGCATGACCGGGACAGGGAGCACTGAAGCTTTCTTT. It yields the protein CASSMTGTGSTEAFF.

The chain carries TRBV7-3 and TRBJ2-1; TRBD2 aligns across 8 bases. J lost 5 bases, V lost 5 bases, and 11 bases had no gene match. Germline V gene lookup returns CDR1 SGHTA and CDR2 FQGTGA. The CDR3 has 16 amino acids. The CDR3 DNA follows: TGTGCCAGCAGCCTCCAAGGCGGGAGGCCCCACAATGAGCAGTTCTTC. Translated, it gives CASSLQGGRPHNEQFF.

This chain connects TRBV27 to TRBJ1-2; D perhaps matches TRBD1 (5 bases). The CDR3 is 16 residues long. Trimming removed 3 bases from V and 1 base from J, with 15 bases in between. CDR1 and CDR2 from the germline V gene are MNHEY and SMNVEV (reference sequence). Written as DNA, the CDR3 is TGTGCCAGCAGTTTTTCGACAGCCAAGAATAACTATGGCTACACCTTC. Translated, it gives CASSFSTAKNNYGYTF.

The chain joins TRBV25-1 to TRBJ2-3; D remains ambiguous. The CDR3 has 10 amino acids. Trimming pared 10 bases from V and 2 bases from J, leaving 4 bases between. Germline CDR1 MGHDK, CDR2 SYGVNS. The CDR3 loop reads CATFTDTQYF. The CDR3 bases are TGTGCCACCTTCACAGATACGCAGTATTTT.

The gene calls are TRBV5-4 and TRBJ2-3, with 7 bases lining up with TRBD2. The CDR3 has 18 residues. Germline values: CDR1 SGHNT, CDR2 YYREEE (reference sequence). V shed 2 bases and J 1 base; nucleotides not matched to a gene: 13. The CDR3 coding sequence is TGTGCCAGCAGCTTTCCTAGCGGCGCCGTGGGGGGCACAGATACGCAGTATTTT. It specifies CASSFPSGAVGGTDTQYF.

The gene calls are TRBV11-3 and TRBJ2-7; maybe TRBD1 (5 bases). CDR1 and CDR2 from the germline V gene are SGHNT and YENEEA. The CDR3 has 15 residues. The ends were cut back, 1 base at V and 0 bases at J, with 10 bases in the middle. The DNA of the CDR3 is TGTGCCAGCAGCTTAGTTGGGGCGAGCTCCTACGAGCAGTACTTC. This gives the protein CASSLVGASSYEQYF.

This clone was seen only once. CDR3 sequence: CATGFESNTEAFF. CDR3 in DNA: TGTGCCACCGGGTTTGAATCGAACACTGAAGCTTTCTTT. The chain uses TRBV2 and TRBJ1-1; no definite D call. Germline-derived CDR1 and CDR2 are SNHLY and FYNNEI. Trimming cost V 10 bases and J 1 base, with 13 bases left between them. The CDR3 is made up of 13 amino acids.

V gene TRBV5-1 combines with J gene TRBJ2-2; D gene unclear. CDR3 length: 15 residues. Between the trimmed V and J ends, which lost 1 base and 0 bases, there was a span of 7 bases. Germline assignment: CDR1 SGHRS and CDR2 YFSETQ. The CDR3 reads CASSLYGANTGELFF. The CDR3 DNA sequence: TGCGCCAGCAGCTTGTACGGTGCGAACACCGGGGAGCTGTTTTTT.

This sequence joins TRBV5-6 and TRBJ2-1, with 9 bases identical to TRBD2. V was clipped by 0 bases and J by 8 bases; unmatched bases: 9. Germline CDR1 reads SGHDT; CDR2 reads YYEEEE. The CDR3 is 16 amino acids. The CDR3 loop is CASSLVGAGGPDEQFF. As DNA, the CDR3 is TGTGCCAGCAGCTTGGTAGGGGCGGGAGGGCCGGATGAGCAGTTCTTC.

The chain couples TRBV10-3 to TRBJ2-3; 12 bases are a match to TRBD2. In germline, CDR1 is ENHRY, CDR2 SYGVKD. The CDR3 covers 16 residues. After removal of 10 bases from V and 1 base from J, the junction contained 9 bases not matched to a gene. CDR3 in amino acids: CATSSGRAAGTDTQYF. CDR3 DNA: TGTGCCACCTCTAGCGGGAGGGCCGCGGGCACAGATACGCAGTATTTT.

This chain joins TRBV19 and TRBJ2-7; 8 bases are shared with TRBD2. Per the germline V gene, CDR1 is LNHDA and CDR2 is SQIVND (reference sequence). V gave up 2 bases and J gave up 3 bases; unmatched junction bases: 3. This CDR3 spans 14 amino acids. CDR3 residues: CASSITAGGYEQYF. CDR3 in DNA: TGTGCCAGTAGTATAACTGCGGGAGGCTACGAGCAGTACTTC.

The chain has TRBV28 and TRBJ2-5, with unresolved D. Matching the DNA end better, TRBJ2-7 makes the J call doubtful. The CDR3 totals 12 residues. Germline CDR1 and CDR2: MDHEN and SYDVKM. CDR3 sequence: CASSLVLREQYF. The CDR3 nucleotides are TGTGCCAGCAGTTTGGTCCTACGCGAGCAGTACTTC.

The J gene is TRBJ2-3, the V gene TRBV21-1; the table's D gene call, TRBD2, was not cross checked with the DNA. TRBV21-1 is tagged as a pseudogene. CDR3 length: 14 residues. DNA for the CDR3: TGTGCCAGCCACCAGGTACCTAGCGAGGATACGCAGTATTTT. Amino acids: CASHQVPSEDTQYF.

V gene TRBV6-6 combines with J gene TRBJ1-5, with 8 nucleotides matching TRBD1. CDR3 size: 13 residues. The ends lost 10 bases at V and 9 bases at J; junction bases unmatched: 11. The germline V gene encodes CDR1 MNHNY and CDR2 SVGAGI (reference sequence). Written as DNA, the CDR3 is TGTGCCATCGCGGACAGGGCGGTAGGGCCCCAGCATTTT. Protein product: CAIADRAVGPQHF.

The chain recombines TRBV30 with TRBJ1-3; no firm D call. The CDR3 is 15 amino acids. Germline V CDR1 and CDR2: GTSNPN, SVGIG (reference sequence). Trimming removed 0 bases from V and 3 bases from J, with 12 bases in between. This CDR3 is CAWSVTGSIGNTIYF. CDR3 nucleotides: TGTGCCTGGAGTGTAACGGGTTCGATTGGAAACACCATATATTTT.

The chain links TRBV2 to TRBJ2-5; 12 nucleotides align to TRBD2. The CDR3 covers 15 residues. The V gene's germline CDR1 is SNHLY and CDR2 FYNNEI. Losses at the gene ends were 6 bases for V and 2 bases for J; bases not matched to a gene: 4. The CDR3 DNA is TGTGCCAGCAGGAGACTAGCGGGGGCTCAAGAGACCCAGTACTTC. Amino acid sequence: CASRRLAGAQETQYF.

The chain couples TRBV9 to TRBJ1-2; 9 bases match TRBD1. The CDR3 is 12 residues long. V was pared by 8 bases and J by 6 bases, with 5 bases of the junction left unmatched. Germline V gene lookup returns CDR1 SGDLS and CDR2 YYNGEE. The CDR3 sequence: CARGDRVHGYTF. CDR3 sequence (DNA): TGTGCCAGAGGGGACAGGGTCCATGGCTACACCTTC. Filled out from reference TRBV9 and TRBJ1-2, the complete variable domain reads DSGVTQTPKHLITATGQRVTLRCSPRSGDLSVYWYQQSLDQGLQFLIQYYNGEERAKGNILERFSAQQFPDLHSELNLSSLELGDSALYFCARGDRVHGYTFGSGTRLTVV.

The rearrangement uses TRBV19 and TRBJ2-7, with 9 bases matching TRBD1. Per germline, CDR1 LNHDA and CDR2 SQIVND (reference sequence). Trimming took 5 bases from V and 1 from J; bases not matched to a gene: 9. The CDR3 contains 16 residues. The CDR3 region has the DNA TGTGCCAGTAGTCCAGCATCGGGGACAGGGTCCTACGAGCAGTACTTC. Translated, it gives CASSPASGTGSYEQYF.

The chain joins TRBV5-6 to TRBJ2-1, with 14 bases matching TRBD2. The CDR3 has 18 amino acids. Germline CDR1 and CDR2: SGHDT and YYEEEE. Trimming took 4 bases from V and 7 from J; bases not matched to a gene: 13. CDR3 in amino acids: CASSAGQLRLAGGNEQFF. The DNA of the CDR3 is TGTGCCAGCAGCGCTGGACAACTCAGACTAGCGGGAGGGAATGAGCAGTTCTTC. The full variable domain, with the rest looked up from reference TRBV5-6 and TRBJ2-1, is DAGVTQSPTHLIKTRGQQVTLRCSPKSGHDTVSWYQQALGQGPQFIFQYYEEEERQRGNFPDRFSGHQFPNYSSELNVNALLLGDSALYLCASSAGQLRLAGGNEQFFGPGTRLTVL.

The chain uses TRBV6-1 and TRBJ2-5; 10 nucleotides agree with TRBD1. The end of the DNA aligns better with TRBJ2-7, so the J call may be wrong. This CDR3 comprises 14 residues. Germline CDR1 MNHNS, CDR2 SASEGT. CDR3 amino acids: CASSGGQGFYEQYF. CDR3 DNA: TGTGCCAGCAGTGGGGGACAGGGGTTCTACGAGCAGTACTTC.

CDR3 bases: TGTGCCAGCAGCTTAGGCGGCAGGGGGAGGCATTACTACAATGAGCAGTTCTTC. The encoded protein is CASSLGGRGRHYYNEQFF. The rearrangement uses TRBV7-2 and TRBJ2-1, with a tentative D call TRBD1 (7 bases). Trimming took 1 base from V and 3 from J, leaving 19 bases between them. CDR3 size: 18 residues. Germline V gives CDR1 SGHTA, CDR2 FQGNSA.

CDR3 in amino acids: CASSVGGGVGETQYF. CDR3 nucleotide sequence: TGTGCCAGCAGCGTAGGAGGGGGGGTGGGAGAGACCCAGTACTTC. V gene TRBV9 combines with J gene TRBJ2-5; weak D call: TRBD2 (7 bases). This CDR3 comprises 15 residues. Germline CDR1 and CDR2: SGDLS and YYNGEE. V lost 0 bases, J lost 4 bases, and 13 bases lay in between. Full variable domain (rest looked up from reference TRBV9 and TRBJ2-5): DSGVTQTPKHLITATGQRVTLRCSPRSGDLSVYWYQQSLDQGLQFLIQYYNGEERAKGNILERFSAQQFPDLHSELNLSSLELGDSALYFCASSVGGGVGETQYFGPGTRLLVL.

The V and J genes are TRBV27 and TRBJ2-3, with 12 bases aligning to TRBD2. Looked up from germline, CDR1 is MNHEY and CDR2 is SMNVEV (reference sequence). V dropped 3 bases and J dropped 5; count of bases not matched to a gene: 15. The CDR3 is 19 amino acids. The CDR3 region has the DNA TGTGCCAGCAGTTTCTACTCCCCCGGGACTAGCGGGTTTGGAGATACGCAGTATTTT. It is translated as CASSFYSPGTSGFGDTQYF.